The rows below give T cell receptor delta chains drawn from one sample of a study of gamma-delta T cells after stem cell transplantation. TCRdb re-analyzed the RT-PCR reads via CATT. This sample has 12,000 to 15,000 delta-chain clones, with roughly 32% found just once. Sequencing was done on a sample of gamma-delta T cells. These receptor sequences come from a human donor. It is not recorded whose cells these are; they may come from a transplant donor. CDR3s include the opening cysteine and the closing phenylalanine or tryptophan. Fields, in order: V gene, clone size, J gene, D gene, CDR3 protein, CDR3 DNA. The D gene is left open where the match is weak. Rows may omit the clone size; those that give it use once, few, many or a size class.

v_call: TRAV29/DV5
clone_size: .
j_call: TRDJ1
d_call: TRDD3
cdr3_aa: CAASALGDTDGRVTDKLIF
cdr3_nt: TGTGCAGCAAGCGCGCTGGGGGATACGGATGGTCGGGTGACCGATAAACTCATCTTT

v_call: TRDV2
clone_size: .
j_call: TRDJ3
d_call: TRDD3
cdr3_aa: CACDGTGGWSSWDTRQMFF
cdr3_nt: TGTGCCTGTGATGGTACTGGGGGATGGAGCTCCTGGGACACCCGACAGATGTTTTTC

v_call: TRDV2
clone_size: .
j_call: TRDJ3
d_call: .
cdr3_aa: CACDAREGSSWDTRQMFF
cdr3_nt: TGTGCCTGTGACGCCCGGGAGGGGAGCTCCTGGGACACCCGACAGATGTTTTTC

v_call: TRDV1
clone_size: few
j_call: TRDJ1
d_call: .
cdr3_aa: CALGDLILSYTDKLIF
cdr3_nt: TGTGCTCTTGGGGACCTAATCCTCTCGTACACCGATAAACTCATCTTT

v_call: TRDV1
clone_size: .
j_call: TRDJ1
d_call: .
cdr3_aa: CALGEAPVRGDTDKLIF
cdr3_nt: TGTGCTCTTGGGGAAGCCCCTGTCCGGGGAGACACCGATAAACTCATCTTT

v_call: TRDV2
clone_size: once
j_call: TRDJ2
d_call: .
cdr3_aa: CACDTGVDLTAKLFF
cdr3_nt: TGTGCCTGTGACACCGGGGTGGATTTGACAGCAAAACTCTTCTTT

v_call: TRDV2
clone_size: .
j_call: TRDJ2
d_call: .
cdr3_aa: CACDTGGVLTAQLFF
cdr3_nt: TGTGCCTGTGACACTGGGGGGGTTTTGACAGCACAACTCTTCTTT

v_call: TRDV2
clone_size: .
j_call: TRDJ3
d_call: TRDD3
cdr3_aa: CACDTWGIRVEAWDTRQTFF
cdr3_nt: TGTGCCTGTGACACCTGGGGGATACGCGTGGAAGCCTGGGACACCCGACAGACGTTTTTC

v_call: TRDV1
clone_size: few
j_call: TRDJ1
d_call: .
cdr3_aa: CALGEWDGYRNKLIF
cdr3_nt: TGTGCTCTTGGGGAATGGGACGGGTACAGGAATAAACTCATCTTT

v_call: TRDV2
clone_size: medium-sized
j_call: TRDJ2
d_call: .
cdr3_aa: CACDTGGAPGAQLFF
cdr3_nt: TGTGCCTGTGACACCGGGGGGGCCCCGGGAGCACAACTCTTCTTT

v_call: TRDV1
clone_size: few
j_call: TRDJ1
d_call: .
cdr3_aa: CALGELYRTGSSDKLIF
cdr3_nt: TGTGCTCTTGGGGAACTCTACCGTACTGGGAGCTCCGATAAACTCATCTTT

v_call: TRDV1
clone_size: .
j_call: TRDJ1
d_call: .
cdr3_aa: CARGENGLRRNKLIF
cdr3_nt: TGTGCTCGTGGGGAAAATGGGCTCCGCAGGAATAAACTCATCTTT

v_call: TRAV29/DV5
clone_size: few
j_call: TRDJ1
d_call: .
cdr3_aa: CAASGATEFRYNTARYTDKLIF
cdr3_nt: TGTGCAGCAAGCGGGGCCACGGAGTTCAGGTATAATACGGCGCGGTACACCGATAAACTCATCTTT

v_call: TRDV3
clone_size: few
j_call: TRDJ1
d_call: .
cdr3_aa: CARQYVRKYTDKLIF
cdr3_nt: TGTGCCCGTCAATACGTACGAAAGTACACCGATAAACTCATCTTT

v_call: TRDV3
clone_size: .
j_call: TRDJ2
d_call: .
cdr3_aa: CALVYTARGTSPLFF
cdr3_nt: TGTGCCCTTGTGTATACCGCCAGAGGGACATCACCACTCTTCTTC

v_call: TRAV29/DV5
clone_size: few
j_call: TRDJ1
d_call: TRDD3
cdr3_aa: CAASKQATLSLPLLYWGACTSDKLIF
cdr3_nt: TGTGCAGCAAGCAAACAGGCGACGCTAAGCCTTCCATTATTGTACTGGGGGGCCTGTACATCCGATAAACTCATCTTT

v_call: TRAV29/DV5
clone_size: .
j_call: TRDJ1
d_call: .
cdr3_aa: CAASVRRSRRSRPQGSDKLIF
cdr3_nt: TGTGCAGCAAGCGTCCGCCGTTCCCGAAGGTCTCGCCCCCAGGGATCCGATAAACTCATCTTT

v_call: TRDV3
clone_size: .
j_call: TRDJ1
d_call: .
cdr3_aa: CAFTFLGGYADKLIF
cdr3_nt: TGTGCCTTTACGTTCCTAGGTGGATACGCCGATAAACTCATCTTT

v_call: TRDV3
clone_size: .
j_call: TRDJ1
d_call: TRDD3
cdr3_aa: CAFKLGVTGGCQGNKLIF
cdr3_nt: TGTGCCTTTAAGCTCGGAGTCACTGGGGGATGTCAGGGGAATAAACTCATCTTT

v_call: TRDV2
clone_size: .
j_call: TRDJ3
d_call: TRDD3
cdr3_aa: CACDPLLGDTNSSSSWDTRQMFF
cdr3_nt: TGTGCCTGCGACCCATTACTGGGGGATACGAACTCGTCAAGCTCCTGGGACACCCGACAGATGTTTTTC

v_call: TRDV2
clone_size: .
j_call: TRDJ3
d_call: TRDD3
cdr3_aa: CACDQLRGIRPSWDTRQMFF
cdr3_nt: TGTGCCTGTGACCAATTAAGAGGGATACGCCCGTCCTGGGACACCCGACAGATGTTTTTC

v_call: TRDV1
clone_size: .
j_call: TRDJ1
d_call: .
cdr3_aa: CALGEPNIPFYVTDKLIF
cdr3_nt: TGTGCTCTTGGGGAACCTAACATCCCGTTTTACGTCACCGATAAACTCATCTTT

v_call: TRDV1
clone_size: .
j_call: TRDJ1
d_call: .
cdr3_aa: CASGDHPAYTDKLIF
cdr3_nt: TGTGCTAGTGGGGATCACCCCGCGTACACCGATAAACTCATCTTT

v_call: TRDV3
clone_size: .
j_call: TRDJ1
d_call: .
cdr3_aa: CAFRGGEEDKLIF
cdr3_nt: TGTGCCTTTAGGGGTGGGGAGGAGGATAAACTCATCTTT

v_call: TRDV2
clone_size: .
j_call: TRDJ1
d_call: .
cdr3_aa: CACDTGDFNFSTDKLIF
cdr3_nt: TGTGCCTGTGACACTGGGGATTTCAATTTTTCGACCGATAAACTCATCTTT

v_call: TRDV1
clone_size: few
j_call: TRDJ1
d_call: .
cdr3_aa: CALGALPFSYSQLRYTDKLIF
cdr3_nt: TGTGCTCTTGGGGCACTGCCTTTCTCGTACTCCCAATTAAGGTACACCGATAAACTCATCTTT

v_call: TRDV1
clone_size: .
j_call: TRDJ1
d_call: .
cdr3_aa: CALGELDTSPVALENTDKLIF
cdr3_nt: TGTGCTCTTGGGGAACTAGACACTAGCCCCGTGGCACTGGAAAACACCGATAAACTCATCTTT